This passage covers 17 T cell receptor beta chains from one sample sequenced in a study of T cell repertoires in cytomegalovirus infection. TCRdb recomputed calls from the reads with MiXCR, one row per CDR3 protein. The table has 300,000 to 450,000 distinct CDR3 sequences, 15% to 20% seen once. The sample consisted of PBMCs. These receptors originate from a human donor in good health (CMV status not recorded). Some clones in this sample may be carry-over from other donors' samples.

This clonotype was counted at least ten times. CDR3 DNA: TGTGCCAGCTGGGGGGCCATCCAACGGGGTTACACCGGGGAGCTGTTTTTT. Translated, it gives CASWGAIQRGYTGELFF. The chain recombines TRBV12-3 or TRBV12-4 with TRBJ2-2; either TRBD1 or TRBD2 may supply D (6 bases each). The CDR3 length is 17 residues. Trimming cost V 8 bases and J 3 bases, with 22 bases left between them.

The chain uses TRBV6-8 and TRBJ2-7; 8 bases fit TRBD2. The junction had 8 bases not matched to a gene; V was cut back by 5 bases and J by 2 bases. The CDR3 has 15 residues. Germline V gene data show CDR1 as MNHGY and CDR2 as SAAAGT. In nucleotides, the CDR3 is TGTGCCAGCAGTAAGTCCGGGACTAGTACCTACGAGCAGTACTTC. Translation gives CASSKSGTSTYEQYF.

The table lists this clonotype with a few counts. The chain recombines TRBV20-1 with TRBJ2-4, with TRBD1 as a possible D gene (5 bases). This CDR3 is 15 amino acids long. Trimming cost V 6 bases and J 1 base, with 16 bases left between them. The germline CDR1 and CDR2 sequences are DFQATT and SNEGSKA (reference sequence). This CDR3 reads CSARRSGKAKNIQYF. CDR3 sequence (DNA): TGCAGTGCAAGGCGATCAGGGAAGGCCAAAAACATTCAGTACTTC.

This clonotype occurred many times. The chain employs TRBV7-9 and TRBJ2-3, with D unclear. There are 11 residues in the CDR3. Germline assignment: CDR1 SEHNR and CDR2 FQNEAQ (reference sequence). V was cut by 5 bases and J by 6 bases, with 6 bases left in between. This CDR3 is CASSDTDTQYF. CDR3 nucleotides: TGTGCCAGCAGCGATACTGATACGCAGTATTTT. The variable domain in full, with the rest retrieved from reference TRBV7-9 and TRBJ2-3, is DTGVSQNPRHKITKRGQNVTFRCDPISEHNRLYWYRQTLGQGPEFLTYFQNEAQLEKSRLLSDRFSAERPKGSFSTLEIQRTEQGDSAMYLCASSDTDTQYFGPGTRLTVL.

This clonotype was detected ten times or more. This CDR3 reads CASSPLVIGDTQYF. The CDR3 DNA follows: TGTGCCAGCTCACCTCTAGTTATCGGAGATACGCAGTATTTT. V is TRBV11-2 and J is TRBJ2-3; D gene unclear. The CDR3 covers 14 residues. Germline lookup yields CDR1 SGHAT and CDR2 FQNNGV. V lost 8 bases, J lost 5 bases, and 17 bases lay in between.

V is TRBV7-2 and J is TRBJ2-7; D ambiguous. Germline V gene sequence: CDR1 SGHTA, CDR2 FQGNSA. The CDR3 runs to 15 residues. The germline V and J ends were trimmed by 3 bases and 0 bases, with 12 bases remaining between them. The CDR3 reads CASSFGQPVSYEQYF. For the CDR3, the DNA is TGTGCCAGCAGCTTCGGGCAGCCTGTCTCCTACGAGCAGTACTTC.

The rearrangement links TRBV6-6 to TRBJ1-4; TRBD1 is a possible D gene (6 bases). This CDR3 has 13 amino acids. CDR1 and CDR2 (germline): MNHNY, SVGAGI (reference sequence). Trimming removed 6 bases at V and 8 bases at J, with 13 bases between. The chain's CDR3 is CASSEGHEEKLFF. CDR3 coding DNA: TGTGCCAGCAGCGAGGGACACGAAGAAAAACTGTTTTTT.

The chain uses TRBV12-3 or TRBV12-4 and TRBJ2-7; D possibly corresponds to TRBD1 (5 bases). This CDR3 has 13 residues. Trimming removed 0 bases from V and 7 bases from J, with 10 bases in between. The CDR3: CASSLAGHEEQYF. The CDR3 DNA sequence: TGTGCCAGCAGTTTAGCGGGGCATGAAGAGCAGTACTTC.

This clonotype has just a few counts. The rearrangement links TRBV29-1 to TRBJ2-5; D is possibly TRBD2 (6 bases). Trimming pared 7 bases from V and 5 bases from J, leaving 17 bases between. The CDR3 loop spans 13 amino acids. The V gene's germline CDR1 is SQVTM and CDR2 ANQGSEA. CDR3 sequence (DNA): TGCAGCGCCCGGGAGCAGGTTTCGGAGACCCAGTACTTC. It translates to CSAREQVSETQYF.

This clonotype was counted only a few times. The chain joins TRBV19 to TRBJ1-1; 7 positions agree with TRBD1. Germline CDR1 is LNHDA and CDR2 is SQIVND (reference sequence). J was trimmed by 3 bases and V by 7 bases; bases with no gene match: 5. The CDR3 has 13 residues. The CDR3 reads CASTPQGYTEAFF. CDR3 nucleotide sequence: TGTGCCAGTACCCCACAGGGGTACACTGAAGCTTTCTTT.

This clonotype was detected ten times or more. The V and J genes are TRBV7-2 and TRBJ1-2; 11 bases agree with TRBD1. The CDR3 has 14 amino acids. Trimming removed 5 bases from V and 8 bases from J; junction bases left unmatched: 7. The germline gives CDR1 SGHTA, CDR2 FQGNSA. The CDR3 region is CASSQPGQGEGYTF. The CDR3 coding sequence is TGTGCCAGCAGCCAACCGGGACAGGGGGAAGGCTACACCTTC. Looking up the rest from reference TRBV7-2 and TRBJ1-2 gives the full variable domain: GAGVSQSPSNKVTEKGKDVELRCDPISGHTALYWYRQSLGQGLEFLIYFQGNSAPDKSGLPSDRFSAERTGGSVSTLTIQRTQQEDSAVYLCASSQPGQGEGYTFGSGTRLTVV.

This clonotype was counted between two and nine times. The chain is built from TRBV7-2 and TRBJ2-1; TRBD2 agrees at 12 bases. From germline, CDR1 is SGHTA and CDR2 FQGNSA. Germline trimming cut 6 bases from V and 8 bases from J; bases unmatched to any gene: 8. This CDR3 has 15 amino acids. CDR3 in amino acids: CASSWTSGALYEQFF. The DNA for the CDR3 is TGTGCCAGCAGTTGGACTAGCGGGGCCCTTTATGAGCAGTTCTTC.

This clonotype was observed many times. The rearrangement links TRBV12-3 or TRBV12-4 to TRBJ1-2; D unresolved. Between the trimmed V and J ends, which lost 6 bases and 5 bases, there was a span of 19 bases. The length of the CDR3 is 15 residues. The CDR3 coding sequence is TGTGCCAGCAGCAAGTTCCTTGAGAGGGCTTATGGCTACACCTTC. This translates into CASSKFLERAYGYTF.

In this sample, this clonotype turned up a few times. The chain couples TRBV19 to TRBJ2-3; D may be TRBD2 (6 bases). Germline CDR1 and CDR2: LNHDA and SQIVND (reference sequence). The length of the CDR3 is 17 residues. V lost 8 bases to trimming and J lost 1 base, with 22 bases between them. The CDR3 DNA sequence: TGTGCCAGTCGCACCGGGACTCCGCCTTATGGCACAGATACGCAGTATTTT. It specifies CASRTGTPPYGTDTQYF.

The genes are TRBV7-2 and TRBJ2-1; TRBD2 is a possible D gene (5 bases). The CDR3 contains 14 residues. The germline CDR1 and CDR2 sequences are SGHTA and FQGNSA. Trimming removed 7 bases at V and 8 bases at J, with 18 bases between. The CDR3 sequence is CASTKRRDTDEQFF. DNA of the CDR3: TGTGCCAGCACCAAGCGTCGGGATACCGATGAGCAGTTCTTC.

This chain joins TRBV28 and TRBJ2-1, with unresolved D. Between the trimmed V and J ends, which lost 3 bases and 2 bases, there was a span of 8 bases. This CDR3 is built from 14 residues. CDR1 and CDR2 (germline): MDHEN, SYDVKM. As DNA, the CDR3 is TGTGCCAGCAGTTTCCGATCAACCTACAATGAGCAGTTCTTC. Its translation is CASSFRSTYNEQFF.

The chain is built from TRBV9 and TRBJ2-3; D remains ambiguous. Trimming pared 4 bases from V and 4 bases from J, leaving 10 bases between. This CDR3 contains 13 residues. Germline loops: CDR1 SGDLS, CDR2 YYNGEE. In DNA, the CDR3 is TGTGCCAGCAGCCGACGGGTGGCAGATACGCAGTATTTT. Its translation is CASSRRVADTQYF.